Below, one T cell receptor (beta chain) is given with its context. Germline V CDR1 and CDR2: SGHKS, YYEKEE (reference sequence). V gave up 4 bases and J gave up 5 bases, with 18 bases separating them. The CDR3 sequence is 16 residues long. The entry originates in a study of blood T cell repertoires in COVID-19. On the study more broadly: Samples came from the United States, Italy and Spain, spanning acute and convalescent COVID-19. Nucleic acid was either cDNA or gDNA, and it came from T cells, B-cell-depleted T cells, or PBMCs.

In the original processing: Amplification with reference gene primers provided the estimates of nucleated cell counts. Here immunoSEQ multiplex PCR was the method, and the copy in TCRdb shows in-frame clones only, minus some. The DNA gave D and trimming, while V, J and clone size come from that table. The table has 260,000 or so clones, 88% seen once. The chain joins TRBV5-5 to TRBJ2-2; the D gene is possibly TRBD1 (6 bases). The TCR originated in a man aged 18 to 29 with active or convalescent COVID-19. The sample comprised peripheral blood. The DNA of the CDR3 is TGTGCCAGCAGCCCCACCCCGGGCCAGGGGACCGGGGAGCTGTTTTTT. It specifies CASSPTPGQGTGELFF.